This T cell receptor (beta chain) was sequenced during a study of T cell responses to AZD1222 COVID-19 vaccine. The germline CDR1 and CDR2 sequences are SGHNT and YYREEE (reference sequence). This CDR3 region has 17 residues. The V gene lost 0 bases and the J gene lost 4 bases, with 17 bases spanning the gap. Only in-frame clones appear in the TCRdb table, and some are missing; sequencing was by immunoSEQ multiplex PCR. The sample yields approximately 81,000 clones, 75% to 95% seen once. The sequence was obtained from an adult in good health. Sequencing was performed on peripheral blood, taken on day 0 of MenACWY control vaccination. The chain joins TRBV5-4 to TRBJ2-1; D ambiguous. CDR3 in DNA: TGTGCCAGCAGCTTGGAGGCTCAATTATATATTTACAATGAGCAGTTCTTC. It is translated as CASSLEAQLYIYNEQFF.